This T cell receptor beta chain was recorded in a study of T cells in Graves' hyperthyroidism and ophthalmopathy. Study-level points and caveats: Most expanded thyroid clonotypes above 0.001 also appeared in blood.

Amplification targeted TCR beta CDR3 regions from RNA transcripts. A first-round RT-PCR of the TCR CDR3 used the HTBI primer set. TCRdb used MiXCR to reprocess the multiplex PCR reads, holding one entry per CDR3 protein. Among about 400,000 distinct CDR3 sequences, around 15% were seen once, and the ten largest hold 13%. Comment on this clonotype: Antigen specificity is unknown.

The ends were cut back, 1 base at V and 2 bases at J, with 11 bases in the middle. Germline V gene lookup returns CDR1 SQVTM and CDR2 ANQGSEA. The CDR3 length is 14 residues. Patients were excluded for uncontrolled infection, other autoimmune disease, pregnancy or lactation. Diagnoses were made from clinical symptoms, serum measures (thyroxine and TRAb), thyroid ultrasound and orbital computed tomography. This chain uses TRBV29-1 with TRBJ1-1; D is ambiguous. The sequenced sample was blood. The source of this sequence is a man aged 18 to 29 with Graves' ophthalmopathy. For the CDR3, the DNA is TGCAGCGTTGAAGCCGTAGTCCTTAACACTGAAGCTTTCTTT. This translates into CSVEAVVLNTEAFF.